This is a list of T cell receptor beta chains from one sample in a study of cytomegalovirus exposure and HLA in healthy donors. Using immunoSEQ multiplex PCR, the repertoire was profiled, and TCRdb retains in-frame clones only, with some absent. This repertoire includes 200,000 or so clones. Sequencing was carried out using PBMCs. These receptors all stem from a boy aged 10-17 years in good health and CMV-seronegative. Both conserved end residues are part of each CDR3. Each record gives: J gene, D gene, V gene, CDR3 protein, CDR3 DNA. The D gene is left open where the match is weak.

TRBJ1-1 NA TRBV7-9 CASSLFITDRSGTEAFF TGTGCCAGCAGCTTATTTATTACTGACAGGTCGGGAACTGAAGCTTTCTTT
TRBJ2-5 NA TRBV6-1 CASSENWAVRPATQYF TGTGCCAGCAGTGAAAACTGGGCAGTCCGACCCGCGACCCAGTACTTC
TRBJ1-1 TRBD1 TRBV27 CASSRTGEAFF TGTGCCAGCAGTCGGACAGGTGAAGCTTTCTTT
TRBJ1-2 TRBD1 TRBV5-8 CASRGQGHPTNYGYTF TGTGCCAGCAGGGGACAGGGCCACCCTACTAACTATGGCTACACCTTC
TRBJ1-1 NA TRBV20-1 CSVGGHTEAFF TGCAGTGTGGGGGGGCACACTGAAGCTTTCTTT
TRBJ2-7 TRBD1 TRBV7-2 CASSLSRDRKEQYF TGTGCCAGCAGCCTCAGCCGGGACAGGAAAGAGCAGTACTTC
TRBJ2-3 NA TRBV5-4 CASGGGNTQYF TGTGCCAGCGGCGGAGGGAATACGCAGTATTTT
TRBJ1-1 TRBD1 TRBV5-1 CASSWGDRENTEAFF TGCGCCAGCAGCTGGGGGGACAGGGAGAACACTGAAGCTTTCTTT
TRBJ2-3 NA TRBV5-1 CASSLPRGGTSTDTQYF TGCGCCAGCAGCTTGCCGAGGGGGGGGACTAGCACAGATACGCAGTATTTT
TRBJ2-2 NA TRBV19 CASTGDGELFF TGTGCCAGTACCGGGGACGGGGAGCTGTTTTTT
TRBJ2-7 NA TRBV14 CASSPSRRGVSYEQYF TGTGCCAGCAGCCCCAGTCGGAGAGGTGTCTCCTACGAGCAGTACTTC
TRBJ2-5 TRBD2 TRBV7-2 CASSLGLAGGGETQYF TGTGCCAGCAGCCTAGGACTAGCGGGGGGCGGGGAGACCCAGTACTTC
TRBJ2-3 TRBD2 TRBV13 CATASGLATDTQYF TGTGCCACCGCCTCGGGACTAGCTACGGATACGCAGTATTTT
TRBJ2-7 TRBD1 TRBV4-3 CASSQETGGYEQYF TGCGCCAGCAGCCAAGAAACAGGGGGCTACGAGCAGTACTTC
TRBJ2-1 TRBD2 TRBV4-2 CASSQLWGGYNEQFF TGTGCCAGCAGCCAACTGTGGGGGGGTTACAATGAGCAGTTCTTC
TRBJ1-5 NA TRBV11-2 CASNLVLRGGNQPQHF TGTGCCAGCAACTTAGTGCTCCGGGGAGGGAATCAGCCCCAGCATTTT
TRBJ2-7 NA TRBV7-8 CASNVVRVSSYEQYF TGTGCCAGCAACGTAGTCAGGGTTTCTTCCTACGAGCAGTACTTC
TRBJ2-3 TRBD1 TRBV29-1 CSVVRDRVFTDTQYF TGCAGCGTTGTGAGGGACAGGGTTTTCACAGATACGCAGTATTTT
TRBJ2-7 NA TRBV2 CASRLRLGSSYEQYF TGTGCCAGCAGACTAAGACTAGGGAGCTCCTACGAGCAGTACTTC
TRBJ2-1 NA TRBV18 CASSPPGQLYNEQFF TGTGCCAGCTCACCTCCCGGACAGTTATACAATGAGCAGTTCTTC
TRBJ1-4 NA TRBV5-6 CASSPRVGSGWEKLFF TGTGCCAGCAGCCCTCGAGTGGGCAGTGGTTGGGAAAAACTGTTTTTT
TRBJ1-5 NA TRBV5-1 CASSLDSHSNQPQHF TGCGCCAGCAGCTTGGACAGCCATAGCAATCAGCCCCAGCATTTT
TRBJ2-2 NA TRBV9 CASSGTGTPNTGELFF TGTGCCAGCAGCGGAACCGGGACACCGAACACCGGGGAGCTGTTTTTT
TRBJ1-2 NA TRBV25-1 CASSDPGMLGGYTF TGTGCCAGCAGTGACCCCGGGATGCTGGGGGGCTACACCTTC
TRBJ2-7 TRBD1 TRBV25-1 CASSDPGQEPYEQYF TGTGCCAGCAGTGACCCGGGACAGGAGCCCTACGAGCAGTACTTC